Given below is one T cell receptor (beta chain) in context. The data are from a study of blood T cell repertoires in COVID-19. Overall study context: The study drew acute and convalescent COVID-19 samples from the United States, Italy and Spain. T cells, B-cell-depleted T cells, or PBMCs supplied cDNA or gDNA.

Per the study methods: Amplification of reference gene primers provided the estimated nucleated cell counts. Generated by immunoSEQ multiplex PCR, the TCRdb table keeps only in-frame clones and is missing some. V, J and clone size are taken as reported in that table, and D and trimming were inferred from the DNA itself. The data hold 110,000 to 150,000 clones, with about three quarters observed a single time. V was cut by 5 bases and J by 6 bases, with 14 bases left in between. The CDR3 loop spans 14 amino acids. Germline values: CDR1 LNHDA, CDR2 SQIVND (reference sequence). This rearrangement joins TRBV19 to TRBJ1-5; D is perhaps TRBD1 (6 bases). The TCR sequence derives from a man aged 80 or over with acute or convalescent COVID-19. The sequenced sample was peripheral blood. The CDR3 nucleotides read TGTGCCAGTAGTTCTCACAGGGAACGTCAGCCCCAGCATTTT. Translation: CASSSHRERQPQHF. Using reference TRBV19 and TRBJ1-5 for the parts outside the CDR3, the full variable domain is DGGITQSPKYLFRKEGQNVTLSCEQNLNHDAMYWYRQDPGQGLRLIYYSQIVNDFQKGDIAEGYSVSREKKESFPLTVTSAQKNPTAFYLCASSSHRERQPQHFGDGTRLSIL.